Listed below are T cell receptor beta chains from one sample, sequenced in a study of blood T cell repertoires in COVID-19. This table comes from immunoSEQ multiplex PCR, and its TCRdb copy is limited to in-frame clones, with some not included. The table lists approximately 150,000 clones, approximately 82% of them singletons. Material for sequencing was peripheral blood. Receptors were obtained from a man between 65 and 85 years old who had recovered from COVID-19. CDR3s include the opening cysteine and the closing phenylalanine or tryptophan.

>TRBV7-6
CASSYPPGSSGSSYEQYF
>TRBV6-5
CASTREVGTPYEQFF
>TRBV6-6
CASSYSSEQYF
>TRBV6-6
CASTRVYGTEAFF
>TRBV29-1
CSAKYRDANGYEQYF
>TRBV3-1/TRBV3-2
CASSQGDTGNYGYTF
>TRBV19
CASSFQGDTEAFF
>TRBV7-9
CASSTFGGSGYGYTF
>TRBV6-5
CASSYSIRSNQPQHF
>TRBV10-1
CASSESRGPSNQPQHF
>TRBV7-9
CASRGGAAYEQYF
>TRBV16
CASSRSNEQFF
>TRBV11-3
CASSLGSTSGMGEQFF
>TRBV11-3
CASSPFAGATGELFF
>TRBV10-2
CASSESWQVEAFF